The 7 T cell receptor beta chains presented below share a single source sample, sequenced in a study of cytomegalovirus exposure and HLA in healthy donors. Primers: 60 Vbeta forward and 13 Jbeta reverse. Some clones are missing from TCRdb's copy, which holds only in-frame ones; the method was immunoSEQ multiplex PCR. The sample consists of over 100,000 clones, just under 70% of them appearing once. Sequenced: PBMCs. The origin of the receptors is a man under 40 in good health and CMV-seropositive.

The chain is built from TRBV27 and TRBJ2-4; TRBD2 matches 13 bases. The CDR3 covers 16 residues. Germline V gene sequence: CDR1 MNHEY, CDR2 SMNVEV (reference sequence). The V gene end was trimmed by 9 bases and the J gene end by 7 bases; junction bases not matched to a gene: 12. The CDR3 loop is CASGTSGTGVGNIQYF. The CDR3 DNA follows: TGTGCCAGTGGGACTAGCGGGACGGGGGTAGGGAACATTCAGTACTTC.

The chain links TRBV19 to TRBJ2-5; TRBD1 matches 7 bases. The CDR3 is 14 residues long. Trimming took 0 bases from V and 8 from J; bases not matched to a gene: 6. Per germline, CDR1 LNHDA and CDR2 SQIVND (reference sequence). CDR3 protein: CASSIEGGQLTQYF. The CDR3 DNA follows: TGTGCCAGTAGTATAGAAGGGGGACAGCTAACCCAGTACTTC.

The genes are TRBV4-1 and TRBJ2-7; a weak D match, TRBD1 (5 bases). Germline CDR1 and CDR2: MGHRA and YSYEKL. With 0 bases removed from V and 8 bases from J, the gap between germline ends came to 14 bases. The CDR3 is made up of 14 amino acids. The CDR3 is CASSQDGQGGKQYV. DNA of the CDR3: TGCGCCAGCAGCCAAGATGGGCAGGGTGGTAAGCAGTACGTC.

This chain links TRBV28 with TRBJ1-1; D ambiguous. The V gene's germline CDR1 is MDHEN and CDR2 SYDVKM. The CDR3 loop spans 14 amino acids. V lost 2 bases and J 4 bases, leaving 11 bases between the germline ends. CDR3 amino acids: CASSLRSRGTEAFF. CDR3 nucleotide sequence: TGTGCCAGCAGTTTAAGATCTCGCGGCACTGAAGCTTTCTTT.

The genes are TRBV7-8 and TRBJ1-2, with 9 bases fitting TRBD1. In germline, CDR1 is SGHVS, CDR2 FQNEAQ. The CDR3 loop spans 17 amino acids. Losses at the gene ends were 5 bases for V and 0 bases for J; bases not matched to a gene: 10. The CDR3 region is CASSASWGQGSNYGYTF. The CDR3 DNA follows: TGTGCCAGCAGCGCATCCTGGGGACAGGGATCTAACTATGGCTACACCTTC.

The rearrangement uses TRBV5-1 and TRBJ1-4, with 8 bases fitting TRBD1. CDR1 is SGHRS, CDR2 YFSETQ, per germline. The CDR3 contains 14 residues. The V segment lost 4 bases and the J segment 7 bases; nucleotides outside the gene matches: 6. CDR3 DNA: TGCGCCAGCAGCATCGGGACAGGATCTGAAAAACTGTTTTTT. As protein: CASSIGTGSEKLFF.

The chain couples TRBV11-2 to TRBJ1-4; 10 nucleotides line up with TRBD1. The CDR3 has 17 amino acids. Germline trimming cut 1 base from V and 8 bases from J; bases unmatched to any gene: 10. Per germline, CDR1 SGHAT and CDR2 FQNNGV. The CDR3 here is CASSLAFPGTGVEKLFF. In nucleotides, the CDR3 is TGTGCCAGCAGCTTAGCTTTTCCCGGGACAGGGGTGGAAAAACTGTTTTTT.